This T cell receptor beta chain was captured in a study of beta chain features in type 1 diabetes. Study findings and constraints: Sequencing used cDNA, and cells with high TCR expression could therefore be over-represented. Type 1 diabetes patients showed a moderate but significant shortening of TCRB CDR3s in all four CD4+ subsets. Within patients, naive, central memory and Treg TCRB repertoires seemed more similar than within healthy donors.

This clone was seen once. Its specificity is not known. Expressed TCRB transcripts were sequenced, since all the RNA that had been isolated was reverse transcribed. Clones were read by immunoSEQ multiplex PCR, and TCRdb kept only the in-frame ones, dropping some. The top ten hold roughly 0.089% of the sample, which has roughly 150,000 clones, 63% seen once. CDR3 length: 14 amino acids. The J segment lost 4 bases and the V segment lost 10 bases, leaving 8 bases of the junction unmatched. Germline V gene lookup returns CDR1 MGHDK and CDR2 SYGVNS. The V call is TRBV25-1, the J call TRBJ2-3, with 10 bases lining up with TRBD1. This TCR was sampled from a young man with type 1 diabetes. Sequencing was carried out using naive CD4+ T cells from blood. CDR3 in amino acids: CATTTGGASDTQYF. The DNA for the CDR3 is TGTGCCACCACGACAGGGGGCGCATCAGATACGCAGTATTTT. The full variable domain, rest sourced from reference TRBV25-1 and TRBJ2-3, is EADIYQTPRYLVIGTGKKITLECSQTMGHDKMYWYQQDPGMELHLIHYSYGVNSTEKGDLSSESTVSRIRTEHFPLTLESARPSHTSQYLCATTTGGASDTQYFGPGTRLTVL.